This TCR beta chain emerged from a study of blood T cell repertoires in COVID-19. Study-level background: Sites in the United States, Italy and Spain provided acute and convalescent COVID-19 samples.

Per the authors' pipeline: Reference gene primer amplification yielded estimated nucleated cell counts. Libraries were prepared by immunoSEQ multiplex PCR; TCRdb keeps only in-frame clonotypes and omits some of them. For V, J and clone size, that table is used; D and trimming come from the DNA. The repertoire holds 91,000 or so clones, with 75% to 95% as singletons. CDR1 is GTSNPN, CDR2 SVGIG, per germline (reference sequence). Trimming removed 2 bases from V and 4 bases from J, with 9 bases in between. CDR3 length equals 13 residues. The chain combines TRBV30 with TRBJ1-5; D unclear. The sequenced sample consisted of peripheral blood. The sequence was collected from a woman aged 45-60 years in a cohort sampled during active COVID-19. CDR3 coding DNA: TGTGCCTGGAGTTTGGAGTTGAATCAGCCCCAGCATTTT. It translates to CAWSLELNQPQHF.